Sequencing of this T cell receptor (beta chain) was carried out in a study of CD8 T cells in Susac syndrome. The authors reverse transcribed about 0.5 to 1 ug RNA with random hexamers. TCR beta CDR3 was amplified by immunoSEQ covering 54 Vbeta and 13 Jbeta. TCRdb reprocessed the immunoSEQ multiplex PCR reads with MiXCR, giving one entry per CDR3 protein. This sample has roughly 120,000 distinct CDR3 sequences, with approximately 95% found just once. There are 14 residues in the CDR3. The V gene lost 2 bases and the J gene lost 1 base, with 9 bases spanning the gap. Germline V gene data show CDR1 as DFQATT and CDR2 as SNEGSKA (reference sequence). The multiple sclerosis control group comprised treatment-naive patients with stable or active relapsing-remitting disease.

The sequence derives from a human donor with multiple sclerosis. The chain recombines TRBV20-1 with TRBJ1-5; D gene ambiguous. The source material was CD8+ T cells from PBMCs. This chain's CDR3 is CSARLLGSNQPQHF. CDR3 DNA: TGCAGTGCTAGACTCCTTGGGAGCAATCAGCCCCAGCATTTT.